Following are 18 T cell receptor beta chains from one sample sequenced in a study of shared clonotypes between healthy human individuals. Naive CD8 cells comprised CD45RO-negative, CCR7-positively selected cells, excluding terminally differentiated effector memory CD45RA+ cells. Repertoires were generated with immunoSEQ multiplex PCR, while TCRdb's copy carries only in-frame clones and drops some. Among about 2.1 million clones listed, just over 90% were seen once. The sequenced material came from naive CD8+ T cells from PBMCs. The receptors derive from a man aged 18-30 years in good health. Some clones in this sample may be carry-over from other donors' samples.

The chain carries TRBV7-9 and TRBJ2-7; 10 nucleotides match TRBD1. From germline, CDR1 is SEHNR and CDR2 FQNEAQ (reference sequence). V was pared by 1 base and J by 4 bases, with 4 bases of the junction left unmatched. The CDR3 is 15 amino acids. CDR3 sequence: CASSLGGQGEYEQYF. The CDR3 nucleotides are TGTGCCAGCAGCTTAGGAGGACAGGGGGAATACGAGCAGTACTTC.

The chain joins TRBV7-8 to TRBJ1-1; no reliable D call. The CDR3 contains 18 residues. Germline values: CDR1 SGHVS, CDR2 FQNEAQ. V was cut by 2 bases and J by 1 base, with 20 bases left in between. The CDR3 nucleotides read TGTGCCAGCAGCTTATTCAGTCGGGTGGGCCTCTCGAACACTGAAGCTTTCTTT. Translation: CASSLFSRVGLSNTEAFF.

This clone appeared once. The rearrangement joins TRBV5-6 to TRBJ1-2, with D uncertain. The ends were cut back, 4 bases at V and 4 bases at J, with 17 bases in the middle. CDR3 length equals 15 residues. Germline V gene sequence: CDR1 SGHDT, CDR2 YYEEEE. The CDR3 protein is CASSLSGPVSYGYTF. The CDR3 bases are TGTGCCAGCAGCCTCTCCGGGCCCGTTTCCTATGGCTACACCTTC.

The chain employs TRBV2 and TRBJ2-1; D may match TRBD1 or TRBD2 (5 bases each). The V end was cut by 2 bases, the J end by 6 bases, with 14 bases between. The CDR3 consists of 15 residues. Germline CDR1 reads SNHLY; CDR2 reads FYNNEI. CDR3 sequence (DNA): TGTGCCAGCAGTGAAAGGGGAGAGGGCGGCAATGAGCAGTTCTTC. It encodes CASSERGEGGNEQFF. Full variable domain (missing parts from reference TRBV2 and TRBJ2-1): EPEVTQTPSHQVTQMGQEVILRCVPISNHLYFYWYRQILGQKVEFLVSFYNNEISEKSEIFDDQFSVERPDGSNFTLKIRSTKLEDSAMYFCASSERGEGGNEQFFGPGTRLTVL.

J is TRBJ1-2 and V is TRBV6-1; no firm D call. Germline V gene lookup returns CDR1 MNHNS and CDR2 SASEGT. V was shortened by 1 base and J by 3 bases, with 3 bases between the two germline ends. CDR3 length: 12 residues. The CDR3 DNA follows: TGTGCCAGCAGTGAAGGATACTATGGCTACACCTTC. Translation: CASSEGYYGYTF.

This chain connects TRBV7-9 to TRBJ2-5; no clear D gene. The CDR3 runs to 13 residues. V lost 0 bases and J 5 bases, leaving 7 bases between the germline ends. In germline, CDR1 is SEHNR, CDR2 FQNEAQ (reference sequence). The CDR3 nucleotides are TGTGCCAGCAGCTTAGCACCCTGGGAGACCCAGTACTTC. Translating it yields CASSLAPWETQYF. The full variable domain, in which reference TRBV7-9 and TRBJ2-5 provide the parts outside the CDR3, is DTGVSQNPRHKITKRGQNVTFRCDPISEHNRLYWYRQTLGQGPEFLTYFQNEAQLEKSRLLSDRFSAERPKGSFSTLEIQRTEQGDSAMYLCASSLAPWETQYFGPGTRLLVL.

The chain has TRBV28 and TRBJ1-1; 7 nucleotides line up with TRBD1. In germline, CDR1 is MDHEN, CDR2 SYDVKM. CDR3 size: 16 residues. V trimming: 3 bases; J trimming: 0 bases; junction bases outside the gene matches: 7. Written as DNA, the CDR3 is TGTGCCAGCAGTTTTATGGGCAGGGGGATGAACACTGAAGCTTTCTTT. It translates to CASSFMGRGMNTEAFF.

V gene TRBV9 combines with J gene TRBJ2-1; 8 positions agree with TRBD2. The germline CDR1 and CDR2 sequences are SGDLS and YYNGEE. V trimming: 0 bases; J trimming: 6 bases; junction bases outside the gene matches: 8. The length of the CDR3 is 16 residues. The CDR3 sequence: CASSVGAGGPRNEQFF. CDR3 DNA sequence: TGTGCCAGCAGCGTAGGGGCGGGAGGCCCCCGCAATGAGCAGTTCTTC.

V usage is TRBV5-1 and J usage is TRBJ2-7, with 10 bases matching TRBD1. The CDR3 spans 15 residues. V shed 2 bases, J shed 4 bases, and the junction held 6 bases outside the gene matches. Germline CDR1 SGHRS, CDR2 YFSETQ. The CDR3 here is CASSFGRDRGYEQYF. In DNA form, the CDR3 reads TGCGCCAGCAGCTTCGGCCGGGACAGGGGTTACGAGCAGTACTTC.

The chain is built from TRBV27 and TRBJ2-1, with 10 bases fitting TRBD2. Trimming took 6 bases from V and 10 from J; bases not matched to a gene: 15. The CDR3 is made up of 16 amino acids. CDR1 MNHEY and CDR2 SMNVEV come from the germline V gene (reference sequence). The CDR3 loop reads CASRSLGTSELGEQFF. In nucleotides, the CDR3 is TGTGCCAGCAGAAGCCTCGGGACTAGCGAATTGGGAGAGCAGTTCTTC.

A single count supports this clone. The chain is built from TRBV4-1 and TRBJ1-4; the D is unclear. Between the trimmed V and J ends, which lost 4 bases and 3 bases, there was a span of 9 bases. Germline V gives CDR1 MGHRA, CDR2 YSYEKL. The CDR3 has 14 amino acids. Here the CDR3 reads CASSPTPANEKLFF. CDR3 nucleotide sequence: TGCGCCAGCAGCCCAACCCCAGCTAATGAAAAACTGTTTTTT.

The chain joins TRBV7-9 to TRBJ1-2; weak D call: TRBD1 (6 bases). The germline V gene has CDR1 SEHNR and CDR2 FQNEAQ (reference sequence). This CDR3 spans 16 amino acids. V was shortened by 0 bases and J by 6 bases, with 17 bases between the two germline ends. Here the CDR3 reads CASSLAGGAGKNGYTF. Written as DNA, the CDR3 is TGTGCCAGCAGCTTAGCTGGGGGCGCTGGGAAGAATGGCTACACCTTC.

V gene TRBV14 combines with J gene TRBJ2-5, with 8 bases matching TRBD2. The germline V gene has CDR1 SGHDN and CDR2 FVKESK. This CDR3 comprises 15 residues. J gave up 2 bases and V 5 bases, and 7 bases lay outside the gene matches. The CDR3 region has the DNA TGTGCCAGCAGCGAAAAACTAGCGGAACAAGAGACCCAGTACTTC. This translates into CASSEKLAEQETQYF. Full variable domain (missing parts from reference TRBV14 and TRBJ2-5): EAGVTQFPSHSVIEKGQTVTLRCDPISGHDNLYWYRRVMGKEIKFLLHFVKESKQDESGMPNNRFLAERTGGTYSTLKVQPAELEDSGVYFCASSEKLAEQETQYFGPGTRLLVL.

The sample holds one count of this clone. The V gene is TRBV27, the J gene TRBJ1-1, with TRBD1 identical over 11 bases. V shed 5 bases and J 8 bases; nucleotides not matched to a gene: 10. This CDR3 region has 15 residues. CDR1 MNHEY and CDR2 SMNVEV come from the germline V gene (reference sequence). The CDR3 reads CASSPWTGGAEEAFF. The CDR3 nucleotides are TGTGCCAGCAGTCCGTGGACAGGGGGCGCGGAGGAAGCTTTCTTT.

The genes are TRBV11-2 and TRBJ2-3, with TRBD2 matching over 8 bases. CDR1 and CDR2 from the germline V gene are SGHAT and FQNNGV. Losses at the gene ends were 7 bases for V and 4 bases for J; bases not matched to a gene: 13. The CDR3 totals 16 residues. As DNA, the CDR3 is TGTGCCAGCACATCGGGGGGGCGACGATCGGCAGATACGCAGTATTTT. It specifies CASTSGGRRSADTQYF. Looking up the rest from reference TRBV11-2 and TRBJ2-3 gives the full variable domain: EAGVAQSPRYKIIEKRQSVAFWCNPISGHATLYWYQQILGQGPKLLIQFQNNGVVDDSQLPKDRFSAERLKGVDSTLKIQPAKLEDSAVYLCASTSGGRRSADTQYFGPGTRLTVL.

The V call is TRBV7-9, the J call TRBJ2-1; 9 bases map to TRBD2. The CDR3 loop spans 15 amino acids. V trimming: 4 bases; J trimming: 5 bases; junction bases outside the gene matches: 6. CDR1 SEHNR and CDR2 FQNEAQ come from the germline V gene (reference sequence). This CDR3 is CASSSSGKIDNEQFF. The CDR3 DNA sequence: TGTGCCAGCAGCTCTAGCGGGAAGATTGACAATGAGCAGTTCTTC.

Here the CDR3 reads CASTTQGALTGELFF. For the CDR3, the DNA is TGTGCCAGCACCACTCAGGGGGCCCTCACCGGGGAGCTGTTTTTT. The genes are TRBV7-9 and TRBJ2-2; 8 bases line up with TRBD1. Germline CDR1 is SEHNR and CDR2 is FQNEAQ (reference sequence). The CDR3 spans 15 residues. Trimming took 7 bases from V and 4 from J; bases not matched to a gene: 8.

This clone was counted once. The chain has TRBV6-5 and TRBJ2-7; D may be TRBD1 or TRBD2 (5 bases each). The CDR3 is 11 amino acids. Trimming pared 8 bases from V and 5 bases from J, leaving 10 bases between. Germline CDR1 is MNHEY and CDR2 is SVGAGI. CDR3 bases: TGTGCCAGCGGGACCCTGGACGAGCAGTACTTC. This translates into CASGTLDEQYF.